A selection of T cell receptor beta chains follows, all from one sample in a study of T cell repertoires in cytomegalovirus infection. These TCRs are of unknown antigen specificity. In TCRdb, the reads were re-called with MiXCR into one record per CDR3 protein. The data contain more than 40,000 distinct CDR3 sequences, under 25% of them singletons. This sample comprised CD8+ T cells from cultured PBMCs, obtained from culture after CMV antigen stimulation. The source is a human donor in good health (CMV status not recorded). Some clones in this sample may be carry-over from other donors' samples. CDR3s include the opening cysteine and the closing phenylalanine or tryptophan. A D gene is named only where the DNA matches it firmly. Expanded clones get a size class; other rows say once, few or many, or leave the size out.

d_gene	v_gene	abundance	j_gene	CDR3aa	CDR3nt
NA	TRBV28	few	TRBJ1-2	CASNSPTQGRYGYTF	TGTGCCAGCAACTCACCAACGCAGGGGCGTTATGGCTACACCTTC
TRBD2	TRBV4-2	NA	TRBJ2-1	CASSQDPLSGRAPGAEQFF	TGTGCCAGCAGCCAAGACCCTCTTAGCGGGAGGGCCCCGGGGGCTGAGCAGTTCTTC
NA	TRBV6-6	few	TRBJ2-7	CASSYGPRAYEQYF	TGTGCCAGCAGTTACGGCCCCAGGGCCTACGAGCAGTACTTC
TRBD2	TRBV5-4	few	TRBJ2-7	CASSSTGAGGIGEQYF	TGTGCCAGCAGCTCGACCGGAGCGGGGGGGATTGGCGAGCAGTACTTC
TRBD1	TRBV11-1	few	TRBJ1-5	CASSRTGEGDQPQHF	TGTGCCAGCAGCCGGACAGGGGAGGGGGATCAGCCCCAGCATTTT
NA	TRBV7-2	NA	TRBJ1-2	CATRMSGSPHYGYTF	TGTGCCACCAGGATGTCGGGGTCTCCCCACTATGGCTACACCTTC
NA	TRBV27	few	TRBJ1-6	CATGKSYNSPLHF	TGTGCCACAGGGAAATCCTATAATTCACCCCTCCACTTT
TRBD2	TRBV4-1	NA	TRBJ2-1	CASSQNLAGVTNEQFF	TGCGCCAGCAGCCAAAACCTAGCGGGAGTTACCAATGAGCAGTTCTTC
TRBD1	TRBV7-2	NA	TRBJ2-5	CACSLALQGFWVTQYF	TGTGCCTGCAGCTTAGCCTTACAGGGGTTTTGGGTGACCCAGTACTTC
TRBD2	TRBV12-3/TRBV12-4	NA	TRBJ2-5	CASSSTTPGLAGDLQETQYF	TGTGCCAGCAGTTCAACTACTCCGGGACTAGCGGGGGATCTCCAAGAGACCCAGTACTTC
TRBD1	TRBV27	NA	TRBJ2-7	CASSWWTGEFYEQYF	TGTGCCAGCAGTTGGTGGACAGGGGAATTCTACGAGCAGTACTTC
NA	TRBV29-1	few	TRBJ2-7	CSVEWSGPTYEQYF	TGCAGCGTTGAATGGAGTGGACCGACCTACGAGCAGTACTTC
NA	TRBV7-8	few	TRBJ2-7	CASSLGARAELSYEQYF	TGTGCCAGCAGCTTAGGAGCCAGGGCCGAACTCTCCTACGAGCAGTACTTC
NA	TRBV28	NA	TRBJ1-2	CASSYKAYYGYTF	TGTGCCAGCAGTTATAAGGCTTACTATGGCTACACCTTC
TRBD1	TRBV12-3/TRBV12-4	NA	TRBJ1-2	CASAGTGLNYGYTF	TGTGCCAGCGCGGGGACAGGCCTTAACTATGGCTACACCTTC
TRBD2	TRBV7-9	NA	TRBJ2-3	CASSLASGGDTQYF	TGTGCCAGCAGCTTAGCCAGCGGGGGTGATACGCAGTATTTT
TRBD2	TRBV7-2	few	TRBJ2-3	CASSFLTSGNTQYF	TGTGCCAGCAGCTTTTTGACTAGCGGAAATACGCAGTATTTT
NA	TRBV6-5	NA	TRBJ2-4	CASSRDTGKNIQYF	TGTGCCAGCAGTAGGGACACTGGCAAAAACATTCAGTACTTC
NA	TRBV6-5	NA	TRBJ2-1	CASSPFADNYNEQFF	TGTGCCAGCAGCCCTTTTGCGGACAACTACAATGAGCAGTTCTTC
NA	TRBV5-6	once	TRBJ1-5	CASSLAQGGRNQPQHF	TGTGCCAGCAGCTTGGCCCAGGGCGGCCGCAATCAGCCCCAGCATTTT
TRBD2	TRBV7-3	NA	TRBJ2-1	CASSLKVGGVYNEQFF	TGTGCCAGCAGCTTAAAAGTCGGGGGGGTTTACAATGAGCAGTTCTTC
TRBD2	TRBV20-1	NA	TRBJ2-2	CSATSGNTGELLF	TGCAGTGCGACTAGCGGGAACACCGGGGAGCTGCTTTTT
NA	TRBV6-1	NA	TRBJ2-7	CASSVSDGATYEQYF	TGTGCCAGCAGTGTCTCGGACGGGGCCACCTACGAGCAGTACTTC
NA	TRBV12-3/TRBV12-4	NA	TRBJ2-5	CASGARLQETQYF	TGTGCCAGCGGGGCTCGGCTCCAAGAGACCCAGTACTTC
TRBD2	TRBV2	NA	TRBJ2-3	CASRGSSGGTDTQYF	TGTGCCAGCAGAGGCTCTAGCGGGGGTACAGATACGCAGTATTTT
TRBD1	TRBV7-6	NA	TRBJ1-6	CASSPWTGTNSPLHF	TGTGCCAGCAGCCCTTGGACAGGGACGAATTCACCCCTCCACTTT
NA	TRBV14	few	TRBJ2-3	CASSQRGRDTQYF	TGTGCCAGCAGCCAAAGAGGCCGAGATACGCAGTATTTT
TRBD1	TRBV27	NA	TRBJ1-1	CASSYLGQADTEAFF	TGTGCCAGCAGTTACCTGGGACAGGCGGACACTGAAGCTTTCTTT
TRBD2	TRBV7-9	NA	TRBJ2-5	CASSVRLAGGLETRYF	TGTGCCAGCAGCGTCAGACTAGCGGGAGGGTTAGAGACCCGGTACTTC
TRBD2	TRBV7-7	NA	TRBJ2-5	CASSQEGLGRYQETQYF	TGTGCCAGCAGCCAAGAGGGACTAGGGCGGTACCAAGAGACCCAGTACTTC
NA	TRBV6-2/TRBV6-3	once	TRBJ2-7	CASSLRVYEQYF	TGTGCCAGCAGTCTCCGGGTCTACGAGCAGTACTTC